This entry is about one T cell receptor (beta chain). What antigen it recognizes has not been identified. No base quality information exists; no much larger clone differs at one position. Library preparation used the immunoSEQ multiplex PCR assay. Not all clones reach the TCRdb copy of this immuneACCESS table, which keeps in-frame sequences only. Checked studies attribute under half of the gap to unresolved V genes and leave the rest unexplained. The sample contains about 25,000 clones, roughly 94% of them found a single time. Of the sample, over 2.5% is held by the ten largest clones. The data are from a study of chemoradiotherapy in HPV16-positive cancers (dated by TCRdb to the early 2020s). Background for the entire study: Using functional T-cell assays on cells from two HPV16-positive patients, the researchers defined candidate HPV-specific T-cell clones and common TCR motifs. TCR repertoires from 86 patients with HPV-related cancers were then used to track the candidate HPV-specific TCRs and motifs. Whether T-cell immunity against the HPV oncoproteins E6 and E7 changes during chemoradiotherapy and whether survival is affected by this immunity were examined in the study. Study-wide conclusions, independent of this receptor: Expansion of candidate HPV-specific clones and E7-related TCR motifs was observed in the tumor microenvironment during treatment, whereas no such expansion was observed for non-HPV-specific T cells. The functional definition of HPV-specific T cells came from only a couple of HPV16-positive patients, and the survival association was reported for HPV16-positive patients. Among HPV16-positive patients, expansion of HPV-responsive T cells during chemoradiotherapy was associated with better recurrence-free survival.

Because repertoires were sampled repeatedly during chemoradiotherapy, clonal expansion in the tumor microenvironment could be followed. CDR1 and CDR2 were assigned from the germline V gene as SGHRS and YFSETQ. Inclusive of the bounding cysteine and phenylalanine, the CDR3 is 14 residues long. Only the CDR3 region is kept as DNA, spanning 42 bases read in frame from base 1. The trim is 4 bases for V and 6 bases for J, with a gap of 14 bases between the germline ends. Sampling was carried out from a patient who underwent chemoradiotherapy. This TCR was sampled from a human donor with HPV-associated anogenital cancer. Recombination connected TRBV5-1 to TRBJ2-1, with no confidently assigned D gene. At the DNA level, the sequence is TGCGCCAGCAGCCCCGGTGGACCCCTCAATGAGCAGTTCTTC. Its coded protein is CASSPGGPLNEQFF.